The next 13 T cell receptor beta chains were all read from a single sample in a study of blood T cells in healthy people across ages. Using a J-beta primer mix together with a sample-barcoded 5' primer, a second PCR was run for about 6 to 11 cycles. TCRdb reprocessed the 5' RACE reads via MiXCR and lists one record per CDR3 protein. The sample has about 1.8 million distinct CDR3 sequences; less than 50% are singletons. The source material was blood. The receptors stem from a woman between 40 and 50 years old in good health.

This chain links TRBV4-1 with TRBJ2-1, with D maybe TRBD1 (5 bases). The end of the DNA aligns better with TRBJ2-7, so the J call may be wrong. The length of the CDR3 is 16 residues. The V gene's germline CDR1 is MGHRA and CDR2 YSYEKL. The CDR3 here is CASSPEGALSYNEQYF. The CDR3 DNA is TGCGCCAGCAGCCCAGAAGGGGCCCTCTCCTACAATGAGCAGTACTTC.

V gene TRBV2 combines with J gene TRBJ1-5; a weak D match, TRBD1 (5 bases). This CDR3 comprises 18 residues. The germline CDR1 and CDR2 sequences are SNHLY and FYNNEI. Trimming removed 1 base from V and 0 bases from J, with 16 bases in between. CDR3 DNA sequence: TGTGCCAGCAGTGAAGAGTTCAGGGATGTATATAGCAATCAGCCCCAGCATTTT. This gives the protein CASSEEFRDVYSNQPQHF.

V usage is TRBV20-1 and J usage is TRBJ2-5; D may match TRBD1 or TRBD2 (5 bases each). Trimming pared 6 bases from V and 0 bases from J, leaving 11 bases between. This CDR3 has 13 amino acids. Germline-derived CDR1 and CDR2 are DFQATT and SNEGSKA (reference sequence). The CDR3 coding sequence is TGCAGTGCCAGGGACGGCAACCAAGAGACCCAGTACTTC. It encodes CSARDGNQETQYF.

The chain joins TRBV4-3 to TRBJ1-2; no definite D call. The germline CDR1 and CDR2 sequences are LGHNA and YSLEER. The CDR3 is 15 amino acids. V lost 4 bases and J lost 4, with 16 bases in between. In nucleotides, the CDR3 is TGCGCCAGCAGCCCCTCCCTAGGGTATAGCTATGGCTACACCTTC. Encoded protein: CASSPSLGYSYGYTF.

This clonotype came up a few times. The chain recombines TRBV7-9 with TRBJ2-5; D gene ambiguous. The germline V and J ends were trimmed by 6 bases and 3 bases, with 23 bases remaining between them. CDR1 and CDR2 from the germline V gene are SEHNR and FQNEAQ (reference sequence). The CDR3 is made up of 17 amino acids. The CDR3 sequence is CASSSAPAFRVKETQYF. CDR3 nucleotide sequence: TGTGCCAGCAGTTCCGCCCCAGCTTTTCGGGTAAAAGAGACCCAGTACTTC.

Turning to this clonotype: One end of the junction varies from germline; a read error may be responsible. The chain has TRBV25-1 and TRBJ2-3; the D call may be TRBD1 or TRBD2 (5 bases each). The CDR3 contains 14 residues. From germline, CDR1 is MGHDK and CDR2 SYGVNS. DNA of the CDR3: TGTGCCAGCCTCGGGGTGGGGGTCACAGATACACAGTATTTT. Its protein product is CASLGVGVTDTQYF.

The CDR3 DNA reads as TGCGCCAGCAGCCAAGATGGTTTGTGGGGCACTGAGCAGTTCTTC. It codes for CASSQDGLWGTEQFF. The gene calls are TRBV4-3 and TRBJ2-1; possibly TRBD1 for D (5 bases). V was clipped by 0 bases and J by 9 bases, with 15 bases between them. The CDR3 loop spans 15 amino acids. Germline values: CDR1 LGHNA, CDR2 YSLEER.

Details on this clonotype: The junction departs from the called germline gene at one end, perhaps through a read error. CDR3 DNA: TGTGCCGGCAGCTTAAAGCGGAGCAGCTCCTACGAGCAGTACTTC. Its protein product is CAGSLKRSSSYEQYF. This sequence joins TRBV7-3 and TRBJ2-7, with D perhaps TRBD2 (5 bases). This CDR3 region has 15 residues. CDR1 is SGHTA and CDR2 is FQGTGA in the germline V gene.

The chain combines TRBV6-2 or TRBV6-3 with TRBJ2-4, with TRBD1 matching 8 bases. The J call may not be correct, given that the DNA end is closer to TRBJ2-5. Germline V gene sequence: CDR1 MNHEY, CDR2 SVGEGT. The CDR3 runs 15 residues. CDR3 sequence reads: CASSQRTGLRETQYF. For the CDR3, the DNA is TGTGCCAGCAGTCAAAGGACAGGGCTCCGAGAGACCCAGTACTTC.

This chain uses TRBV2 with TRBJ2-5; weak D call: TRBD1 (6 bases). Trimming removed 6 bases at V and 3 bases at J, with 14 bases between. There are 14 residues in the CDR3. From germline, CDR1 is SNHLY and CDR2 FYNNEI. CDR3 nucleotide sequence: TGTGCCAGCAGGAAACAGGGACCCGAAGAGACCCAGTACTTC. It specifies CASRKQGPEETQYF.

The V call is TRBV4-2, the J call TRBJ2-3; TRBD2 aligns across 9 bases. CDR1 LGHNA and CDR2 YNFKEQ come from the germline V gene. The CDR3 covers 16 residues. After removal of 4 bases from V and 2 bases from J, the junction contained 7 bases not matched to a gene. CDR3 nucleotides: TGTGCCAGCAGCCGCCGGCCTAGCGGGGACACAGATACGCAGTATTTT. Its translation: CASSRRPSGDTDTQYF.

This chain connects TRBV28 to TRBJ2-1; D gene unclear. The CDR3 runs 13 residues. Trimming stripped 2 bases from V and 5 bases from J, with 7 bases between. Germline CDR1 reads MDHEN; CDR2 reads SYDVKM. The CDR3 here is CASSLAVHNEQFF. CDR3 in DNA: TGTGCCAGCAGTTTAGCAGTACACAATGAGCAGTTCTTC. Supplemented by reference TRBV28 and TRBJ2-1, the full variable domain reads DVKVTQSSRYLVKRTGEKVFLECVQDMDHENMFWYRQDPGLGLRLIYFSYDVKMKEKGDIPEGYSVSREKKERFSLILESASTNQTSMYLCASSLAVHNEQFFGPGTRLTVL.

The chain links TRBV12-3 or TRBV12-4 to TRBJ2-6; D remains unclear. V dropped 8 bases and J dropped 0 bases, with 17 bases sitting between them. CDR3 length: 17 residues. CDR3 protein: CASARAGSSSGANVLTF. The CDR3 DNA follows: TGTGCCAGCGCCCGGGCCGGGTCGAGCTCTGGGGCCAACGTCCTGACTTTC.